The 27 T cell receptor beta chains listed next were all sequenced from one sample in a study of response to subunit inactivated influenza vaccine. One entry per CDR3 protein results from TCRdb running MiXCR on the RT-PCR reads. The table includes around 760,000 distinct CDR3 sequences, approximately 14% detected once. Sample: PBMCs from blood, taken approximately 15 days before vaccination. These TCRs come from a man in his forties or fifties who received an inactivated influenza vaccine.

The chain links TRBV7-9 to TRBJ2-3, with D perhaps TRBD1 (5 bases). V lost 9 bases, J lost 4 bases, and 17 bases lay in between. This CDR3 has 14 residues. The germline V gene has CDR1 SEHNR and CDR2 FQNEAQ (reference sequence). The CDR3 nucleotides are TGTGCCAGTCCGGACGAATTAGGGGCAGATACGCAGTATTTT. It is translated as CASPDELGADTQYF.

J is TRBJ2-2 and V is TRBV11-1; 10 bases line up with TRBD2. From germline, CDR1 is SGHAT and CDR2 FQDESV (reference sequence). This CDR3 comprises 15 residues. Losses at the gene ends were 5 bases for V and 6 bases for J; bases not matched to a gene: 6. The CDR3 spells CASSQLAGAPGELFF. The CDR3, as DNA: TGTGCCAGCAGCCAGCTAGCGGGAGCTCCCGGGGAGCTGTTTTTT.

This clonotype turned up a few times. The V call is TRBV4-3, the J call TRBJ2-3, with D perhaps matching TRBD1 or TRBD2 (5 bases each). CDR1 and CDR2 from the germline V gene are LGHNA and YSLEER. The CDR3 totals 14 residues. V was cut by 9 bases and J by 2 bases, with 15 bases left in between. The CDR3 spells CARPGPRDTDTQYF. In DNA, the CDR3 is TGCGCCAGGCCGGGACCCAGGGACACAGATACGCAGTATTTT.

This clonotype has ten or more counts. The chain employs TRBV6-6 and TRBJ2-1, with TRBD2 as a possible D gene (6 bases). This CDR3 is 13 amino acids long. Trimming removed 5 bases at V and 3 bases at J, with 8 bases between. Looked up from germline, CDR1 is MNHNY and CDR2 is SVGAGI (reference sequence). CDR3 bases: TGTGCCAGCAGTAGGGGACTCTACAATGAGCAGTTCTTC. This encodes CASSRGLYNEQFF.

The chain employs TRBV6-1 and TRBJ1-5, with 8 nucleotides matching TRBD1. V shed 8 bases and J 7 bases; nucleotides not matched to a gene: 10. The CDR3 is 14 amino acids. The germline CDR1 and CDR2 sequences are MNHNS and SASEGT. The CDR3 protein is CASLSGQGTQPQHF. The DNA for the CDR3 is TGTGCCAGCTTATCAGGACAGGGAACGCAGCCCCAGCATTTT.

This clonotype was seen only a few times. The rearrangement joins TRBV20-1 to TRBJ1-1; weak D call: TRBD1 (6 bases). Germline V gene data show CDR1 as DFQATT and CDR2 as SNEGSKA (reference sequence). The length of the CDR3 is 13 residues. V gave up 1 base and J gave up 4 bases, with 10 bases separating them. Here the CDR3 reads CSARGGGFTEAFF. The CDR3 DNA sequence: TGCAGTGCTAGAGGAGGGGGTTTCACTGAAGCTTTCTTT.

The sample holds a few counts of this clonotype. The chain has TRBV7-9 and TRBJ2-7, with D perhaps TRBD1 (6 bases). Trimming cost V 5 bases and J 5 bases, with 10 bases left between them. The germline CDR1 and CDR2 sequences are SEHNR and FQNEAQ (reference sequence). This CDR3 is built from 12 residues. CDR3 residues: CASSQGTNEQYF. For the CDR3, the DNA is TGTGCCAGCAGCCAAGGGACAAACGAGCAGTACTTC.

There are a few counts of this clonotype. V is TRBV7-2 and J is TRBJ2-3; D unresolved. The CDR3 spans 14 residues. Trimming removed 4 bases at V and 2 bases at J, with 10 bases between. Germline V lookup: CDR1 SGHTA, CDR2 FQGNSA. For the CDR3, the DNA is TGTGCCAGCAGCTCCCCGTGGGCCACAGATACGCAGTATTTT. Protein product: CASSSPWATDTQYF.

In DNA form, the CDR3 reads TGTGCCAGCAGACGCGAACAGGGTTTCAACACTGAAGCTTTCTTT. Amino acid sequence: CASRREQGFNTEAFF. The chain joins TRBV6-2 or TRBV6-3 to TRBJ1-1; TRBD1 might be the D (6 bases). Germline CDR1 MNHEY, CDR2 SVGEGT. Trimming shortened V by 6 bases and J by 2 bases, and 16 bases separated the two germline ends. The CDR3 extends over 15 amino acids.

The chain is built from TRBV2 and TRBJ2-5; 9 nucleotides align to TRBD2. There are 17 residues in the CDR3. V lost 3 bases and J lost 5; bases outside the gene matches: 13. The germline V gene encodes CDR1 SNHLY and CDR2 FYNNEI. The CDR3 DNA sequence: TGTGCCAGCAGTGAGAGCTTGGGACTAGCAGGCCAGGAGACCCAGTACTTC. It codes for CASSESLGLAGQETQYF.

J is TRBJ2-5 and V is TRBV6-1, with D perhaps TRBD1 or TRBD2 (6 bases each). V was clipped by 7 bases and J by 1 base, with 19 bases between them. Germline lookup yields CDR1 MNHNS and CDR2 SASEGT. There are 16 residues in the CDR3. Here the CDR3 reads CASNPLTRGSQETQYF. The CDR3 DNA follows: TGTGCCAGCAACCCCCTGACTAGGGGGAGCCAAGAGACCCAGTACTTC.

The table lists this clonotype with a few counts. V is TRBV30 and J is TRBJ2-5; no reliable D call. This CDR3 is 12 amino acids long. The germline gives CDR1 GTSNPN, CDR2 SVGIG (reference sequence). The V and J ends lost 5 bases and 2 bases respectively, with 9 bases between them. CDR3 nucleotide sequence: TGTGCCTGGGGTGCCCCTCAAGAGACCCAGTACTTC. The encoded protein is CAWGAPQETQYF. The full variable domain, completed using reference TRBV30 and TRBJ2-5, is SQTIHQWPATLVQPVGSPLSLECTVEGTSNPNLYWYRQAAGRGLQLLFYSVGIGQISSEVPQNLSASRPQDRQFILSSKKLLLSDSGFYLCAWGAPQETQYFGPGTRLLVL.

This rearrangement joins TRBV5-4 to TRBJ2-1, with TRBD1 as a possible D gene (5 bases). Germline CDR1 reads SGHNT; CDR2 reads YYREEE (reference sequence). Trimming pared 3 bases from V and 5 bases from J, leaving 9 bases between. The CDR3 spans 13 residues. CDR3 sequence: CASSSDSDNEQFF. CDR3 nucleotide sequence: TGTGCCAGCAGCTCCGACAGTGACAATGAGCAGTTCTTC.

Ten or more counts support this clonotype. V gene TRBV7-2 combines with J gene TRBJ1-5; no definite D call. Germline-derived CDR1 and CDR2 are SGHTA and FQGNSA. The CDR3 runs 15 residues. Trimming shortened V by 3 bases and J by 4 bases, and 13 bases separated the two germline ends. CDR3 sequence reads: CASSFSSGGNQPQHF. DNA of the CDR3: TGTGCCAGCAGCTTTAGCTCGGGAGGGAATCAGCCCCAGCATTTT.

V is TRBV20-1 and J is TRBJ2-1; 11 bases are a match to TRBD2. The germline CDR1 and CDR2 sequences are DFQATT and SNEGSKA (reference sequence). V gave up 1 base and J gave up 7 bases; unmatched junction bases: 6. CDR3 size: 15 residues. This CDR3 is CSARAGSGRGNEQFF. CDR3 nucleotide sequence: TGCAGTGCTAGAGCGGGTAGCGGGAGGGGGAATGAGCAGTTCTTC.

This chain links TRBV4-3 with TRBJ2-1; unclear D gene. Trimming removed 5 bases at V and 0 bases at J, with 5 bases between. This CDR3 is 13 amino acids long. The germline CDR1 and CDR2 sequences are LGHNA and YSLEER. The CDR3: CASSEFSYNEQFF. DNA for the CDR3: TGCGCCAGCAGCGAATTCTCCTACAATGAGCAGTTCTTC.

This clonotype was counted at least ten times. The CDR3 region is CSARLQGFSYEQYF. The CDR3 coding sequence is TGCAGTGCTAGGTTACAGGGGTTCTCCTACGAGCAGTACTTC. J is TRBJ2-7 and V is TRBV20-1; 7 bases align to TRBD1. The V gene's germline CDR1 is DFQATT and CDR2 SNEGSKA (reference sequence). The length of the CDR3 is 14 residues. V dropped 3 bases and J dropped 0; count of bases not matched to a gene: 5.

This clonotype occurred many times. This sequence joins TRBV5-1 and TRBJ1-2; no definite D call. CDR1 and CDR2 (germline): SGHRS, YFSETQ. The CDR3 loop spans 13 amino acids. The V end was cut by 0 bases, the J end by 3 bases, with 6 bases between. Here the CDR3 reads CASSLERDYGYTF. For the CDR3, the DNA is TGCGCCAGCAGCTTGGAGCGGGACTATGGCTACACCTTC.

This rearrangement joins TRBV3-1 to TRBJ2-3, with 7 positions matching TRBD2. This CDR3 is 14 amino acids long. V was clipped by 5 bases and J by 6 bases; unmatched bases: 8. In germline, CDR1 is LGHDT, CDR2 YNNKEL (reference sequence). CDR3 DNA: TGTGCCAGCAGCACGGGACTACCTCAGGATACGCAGTATTTT. Encoded protein: CASSTGLPQDTQYF.

This rearrangement joins TRBV24-1 to TRBJ2-5; 13 bases align to TRBD2. This CDR3 spans 18 amino acids. Unmatched junction bases numbered 13, after V lost 3 bases and J lost 7 bases. Germline loops: CDR1 KGHDR, CDR2 SFDVKD. The CDR3 spells CATSDPVPWTSGGRTQYF. The CDR3 nucleotides are TGTGCCACCAGTGATCCCGTCCCCTGGACTAGCGGGGGAAGGACCCAGTACTTC.

This clonotype has a handful of counts. The chain carries TRBV12-3 or TRBV12-4 and TRBJ2-3, with D perhaps TRBD2 (5 bases). This CDR3 contains 14 residues. The V end was cut by 7 bases, the J end by 0 bases, with 11 bases between. CDR3 DNA: TGTGCCAGCAAATGGACGGGGAGCACAGATACGCAGTATTTT. This translates into CASKWTGSTDTQYF.

This clonotype was observed at least ten times. The rearrangement links TRBV28 to TRBJ2-7; unclear D gene. Germline V gives CDR1 MDHEN, CDR2 SYDVKM. Trimming cost V 2 bases and J 3 bases, with 5 bases left between them. The CDR3 loop spans 12 amino acids. In DNA, the CDR3 is TGTGCCAGCAGTTTACCCCACTACGAGCAGTACTTC. This sequence encodes CASSLPHYEQYF.

Only a few counts were recorded for this clonotype. The rearrangement uses TRBV2 and TRBJ2-7; 9 bases fit TRBD2. The germline V gene encodes CDR1 SNHLY and CDR2 FYNNEI. The CDR3 extends over 18 amino acids. V trimming: 6 bases; J trimming: 6 bases; junction bases outside the gene matches: 21. The CDR3 region is CASSPSSPFGLALGEQYF. In nucleotides, the CDR3 is TGTGCCAGCAGCCCCAGTAGCCCGTTCGGACTAGCGCTTGGCGAGCAGTACTTC. The whole variable domain, remainder taken from reference TRBV2 and TRBJ2-7, is EPEVTQTPSHQVTQMGQEVILRCVPISNHLYFYWYRQILGQKVEFLVSFYNNEISEKSEIFDDQFSVERPDGSNFTLKIRSTKLEDSAMYFCASSPSSPFGLALGEQYFGPGTRLTVT.

This clonotype was counted a few times. The chain combines TRBV27 with TRBJ2-3; 9 bases agree with TRBD2. Germline CDR1 is MNHEY and CDR2 is SMNVEV (reference sequence). This CDR3 has 17 residues. With V trimmed by 3 bases and J by 2 bases, 9 bases remained unmatched. In DNA, the CDR3 is TGTGCCAGCAGTTTTCTTGGGGCTAGCGGGAACACAGATACGCAGTATTTT. Protein sequence: CASSFLGASGNTDTQYF.

The chain joins TRBV9 to TRBJ2-5; D is undetermined. CDR1 is SGDLS, CDR2 YYNGEE, per germline. V shed 3 bases and J shed 5 bases, with 17 bases lying between them. This CDR3 region has 15 residues. CDR3 coding DNA: TGTGCCAGCAGCGCTCCAATAGGACGTCTGGAGACCCAGTACTTC. Its translation is CASSAPIGRLETQYF.

This chain uses TRBV30 with TRBJ2-1; D is unclear. CDR3 length: 11 residues. Trimming cost V 3 bases and J 5 bases, with 5 bases left between them. The germline V gene encodes CDR1 GTSNPN and CDR2 SVGIG (reference sequence). CDR3 sequence: CAWRVNNEQFF. Here the CDR3 DNA reads TGTGCCTGGAGAGTGAACAATGAGCAGTTCTTC.

The chain combines TRBV28 with TRBJ2-7; 11 bases line up with TRBD1. There are 15 residues in the CDR3. The germline gives CDR1 MDHEN, CDR2 SYDVKM. The J segment lost 6 bases and the V segment lost 5 bases, leaving 9 bases of the junction unmatched. The DNA of the CDR3 is TGTGCCAGCAGTCCCCGGGACAGGGGGTTCTCCGAGCAGTACTTC. Amino acids: CASSPRDRGFSEQYF.